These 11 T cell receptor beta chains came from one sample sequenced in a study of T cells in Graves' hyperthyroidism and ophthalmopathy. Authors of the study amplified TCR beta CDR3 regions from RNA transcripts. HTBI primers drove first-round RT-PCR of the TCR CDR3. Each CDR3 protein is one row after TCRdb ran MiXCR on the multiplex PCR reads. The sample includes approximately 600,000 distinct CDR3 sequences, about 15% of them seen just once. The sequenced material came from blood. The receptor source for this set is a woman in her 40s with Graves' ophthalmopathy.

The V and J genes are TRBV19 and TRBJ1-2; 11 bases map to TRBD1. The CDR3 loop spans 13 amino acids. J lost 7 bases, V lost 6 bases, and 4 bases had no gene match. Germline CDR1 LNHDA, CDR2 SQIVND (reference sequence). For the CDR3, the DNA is TGTGCCAGTAGCAGGACAGGGGGCTCTGGCTACACCTTC. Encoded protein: CASSRTGGSGYTF. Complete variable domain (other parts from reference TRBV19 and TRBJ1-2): DGGITQSPKYLFRKEGQNVTLSCEQNLNHDAMYWYRQDPGQGLRLIYYSQIVNDFQKGDIAEGYSVSREKKESFPLTVTSAQKNPTAFYLCASSRTGGSGYTFGSGTRLTVV.

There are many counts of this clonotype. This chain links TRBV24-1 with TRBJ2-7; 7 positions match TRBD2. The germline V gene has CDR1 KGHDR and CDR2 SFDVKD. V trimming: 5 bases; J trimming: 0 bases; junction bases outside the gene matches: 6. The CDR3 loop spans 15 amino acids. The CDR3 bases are TGTGCCACCAGTGTCGGGGGGTTAAGCTCCTACGAGCAGTACTTC. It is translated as CATSVGGLSSYEQYF.

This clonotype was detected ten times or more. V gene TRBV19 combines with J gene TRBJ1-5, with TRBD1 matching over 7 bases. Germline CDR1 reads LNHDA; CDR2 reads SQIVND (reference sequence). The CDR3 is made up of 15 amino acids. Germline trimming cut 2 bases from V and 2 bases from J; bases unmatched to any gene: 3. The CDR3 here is CASSITGAGNQPQHF. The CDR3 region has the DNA TGTGCCAGTAGTATAACAGGGGCAGGCAATCAGCCCCAGCATTTT.

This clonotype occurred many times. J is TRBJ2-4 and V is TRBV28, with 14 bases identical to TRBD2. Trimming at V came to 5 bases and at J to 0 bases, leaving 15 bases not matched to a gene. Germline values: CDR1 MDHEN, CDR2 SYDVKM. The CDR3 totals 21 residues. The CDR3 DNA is TGTGCCAGCAGTAGACGGCTAAGACTAGCGGGAGGGGTACTAGCCAAAAACATTCAGTACTTC. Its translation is CASSRRLRLAGGVLAKNIQYF.

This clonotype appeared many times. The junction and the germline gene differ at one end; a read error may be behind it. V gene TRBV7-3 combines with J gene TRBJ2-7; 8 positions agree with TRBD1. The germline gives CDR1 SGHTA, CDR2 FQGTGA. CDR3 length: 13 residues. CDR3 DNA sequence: TGTGCCAGCAGCTTAGCTCCCGACAGGGGAAGGCACTTC. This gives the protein CASSLAPDRGRHF.

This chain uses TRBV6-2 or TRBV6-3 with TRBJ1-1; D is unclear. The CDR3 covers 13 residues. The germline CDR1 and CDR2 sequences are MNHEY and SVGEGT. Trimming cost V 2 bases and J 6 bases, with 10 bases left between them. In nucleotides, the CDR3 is TGTGCCAGCAGTTACACTAGTCAGCCTGAAGCTTTCTTT. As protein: CASSYTSQPEAFF.

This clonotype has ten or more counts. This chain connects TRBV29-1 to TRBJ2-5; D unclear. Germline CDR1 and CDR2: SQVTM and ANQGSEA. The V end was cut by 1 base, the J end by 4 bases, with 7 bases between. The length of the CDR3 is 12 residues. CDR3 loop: CSVEGIGETQYF. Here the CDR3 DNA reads TGCAGCGTTGAAGGAATAGGAGAGACCCAGTACTTC.

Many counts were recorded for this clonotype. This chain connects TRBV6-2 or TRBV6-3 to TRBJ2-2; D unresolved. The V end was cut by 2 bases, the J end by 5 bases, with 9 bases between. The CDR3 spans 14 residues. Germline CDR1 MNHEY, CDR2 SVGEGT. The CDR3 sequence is CASSYARNTGELFF. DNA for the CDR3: TGTGCCAGCAGTTACGCTAGAAATACCGGGGAGCTGTTTTTT.

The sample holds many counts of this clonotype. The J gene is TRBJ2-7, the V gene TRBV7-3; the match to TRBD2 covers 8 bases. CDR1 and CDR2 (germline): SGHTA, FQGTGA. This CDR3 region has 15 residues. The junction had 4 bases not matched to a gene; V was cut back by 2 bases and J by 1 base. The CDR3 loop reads CASSLGAGESYEQYF. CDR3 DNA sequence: TGTGCCAGCAGCTTAGGAGCGGGAGAGTCCTACGAGCAGTACTTC.

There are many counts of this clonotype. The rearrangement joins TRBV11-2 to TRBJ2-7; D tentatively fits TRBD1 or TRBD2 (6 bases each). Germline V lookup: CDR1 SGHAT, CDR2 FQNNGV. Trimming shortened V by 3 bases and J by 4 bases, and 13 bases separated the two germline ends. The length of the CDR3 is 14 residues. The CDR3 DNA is TGTGCCAGCAGCTTCTCCCGGGGGCCATACGAGCAGTACTTC. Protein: CASSFSRGPYEQYF.

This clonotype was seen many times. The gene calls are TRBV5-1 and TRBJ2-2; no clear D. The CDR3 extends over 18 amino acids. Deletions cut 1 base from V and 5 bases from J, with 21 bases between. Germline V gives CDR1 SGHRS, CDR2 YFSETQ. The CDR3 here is CASSLSRVDPLTTGELFF. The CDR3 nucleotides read TGCGCCAGCAGCTTGTCACGTGTGGACCCCTTAACAACCGGGGAGCTGTTTTTT.